Below are 22 T cell receptor delta chains sequenced from a single sample in a study of Vδ1+ human thymocytes. Study observations and caveats: Highly polyclonal TRG and TRD repertoires with Gaussian CDR3 length distributions appeared in thymus.

Extracted RNA was reverse transcribed into cDNA. The CDR3 regions were amplified by multiplex PCR from V-gene primers to a constant-region primer. TCRdb re-analyzed the multiplex PCR reads via CATT. The table has some 54,000 delta-chain clones, around 15% seen once. For these receptors, no antigen is known. Sequenced input: Vdelta1+ gamma-delta thymocytes from the thymus. Subset given: FACS-sorted CD3+ TCRalphabeta- TCRVdelta1+ TCRVdelta2- thymocytes. The receptors were sampled from a boy in the first two years of life who had congenital heart surgery.

This sequence joins TRDV1 and TRDJ1, with TRDD3 matching 12 bases. Germline V gene sequence: CDR1 TSWWSYY, CDR2 QGS. The junction had 14 bases not matched to a gene; V was cut back by 3 bases and J by 0 bases. The CDR3 sequence is 20 residues long. The CDR3 coding sequence is TGTGCTCTTGGGGATCCATCCTTGACTGGGGGATACTCGTACACCGATAAACTCATCTTT. It translates to CALGDPSLTGGYSYTDKLIF.

The chain employs TRDV1 and TRDJ1, with D perhaps given as TRDD2 or TRDD3 (5 bases each). V was trimmed by 0 bases and J by 0 bases, leaving 23 bases between them. This CDR3 is built from 20 residues. The germline V gene has CDR1 TSWWSYY and CDR2 QGS. As DNA, the CDR3 is TGTGCTCTTGGGGAACTAAGGACCTACGGTCTGGGAATTTACACCGATAAACTCATCTTT. This sequence encodes CALGELRTYGLGIYTDKLIF.

This clone has only a few counts. This chain joins TRDV1 and TRDJ1; D remains ambiguous. The CDR3 loop spans 17 amino acids. CDR1 is TSWWSYY, CDR2 QGS, per germline. Trimming took off 0 bases at V and 0 bases at J, with 14 bases between the two ends. The CDR3 region is CALGELSLGQYTDKLIF. The CDR3 coding sequence is TGTGCTCTTGGGGAACTAAGCTTGGGACAGTACACCGATAAACTCATCTTT.

Only a few counts were recorded for this clone. The chain has TRDV1 and TRDJ1, with 9 bases matching TRDD2. The junction had 13 bases not matched to a gene; V was cut back by 0 bases and J by 8 bases. The CDR3 is 17 residues long. The germline CDR1 and CDR2 sequences are TSWWSYY and QGS. This CDR3 is CALGELTPLPTSRKLIF. Here the CDR3 DNA reads TGTGCTCTTGGGGAACTAACTCCCCTTCCTACTTCGCGAAAACTCATCTTT.

This clone was seen a handful of times. The chain combines TRDV1 with TRDJ1; tentative D call: TRDD2 (5 bases). CDR1 is TSWWSYY, CDR2 QGS, per germline. V was pared by 7 bases and J by 5 bases, with 23 bases between. The CDR3 loop spans 16 amino acids. The CDR3 loop reads CALATYAFTEGDKLIF. The CDR3 DNA sequence: TGTGCTCTTGCGACCTACGCCTTTACGGAAGGGGATAAACTCATCTTT.

This clone was seen a few times. The V call is TRDV1, the J call TRDJ1, with a possible D match to TRDD3 (10 bases). V gave up 4 bases and J gave up 4 bases, with 28 bases separating them. Germline V gene lookup returns CDR1 TSWWSYY and CDR2 QGS. The CDR3 is made up of 19 amino acids. CDR3 DNA sequence: TGTGCTCTTGGGGGTCAGCCTTCCTACGGGTACTGGGGGATCGATAAACTCATCTTT. Its protein product is CALGGQPSYGYWGIDKLIF.

This clone was seen a handful of times. The chain uses TRDV1 and TRDJ1; 13 nucleotides agree with TRDD3. Germline V CDR1 and CDR2: TSWWSYY, QGS. The V gene end was trimmed by 4 bases and the J gene end by 13 bases; junction bases not matched to a gene: 21. The CDR3 has 18 residues. DNA for the CDR3: TGTGCTCTTGGGGTGATCCCGGTACTGGGGGATACGATATTCCAACCCATCTTT. Residues: CALGVIPVLGDTIFQPIF.

The chain couples TRDV1 to TRDJ1; TRDD3 matches 8 bases. This CDR3 spans 20 amino acids. After removal of 3 bases from V and 0 bases from J, the junction contained 18 bases not matched to a gene. Germline CDR1 TSWWSYY, CDR2 QGS. CDR3 DNA sequence: TGTGCTCTTGGGGATCCCGGATCCTACGTCGAACTGGGGGACACCGATAAACTCATCTTT. Translating it yields CALGDPGSYVELGDTDKLIF.

V is TRDV3 and J is TRDJ1; 8 nucleotides line up with TRDD3. CDR3 length: 17 residues. In germline, CDR1 is TVYSNPD, CDR2 GDNSRS (reference sequence). V lost 4 bases to trimming and J lost 0 bases; unmatched junction nucleotides: 16. CDR3: CASPCVLGGLYTDKLIF. The CDR3 DNA is TGTGCCTCCCCATGTGTACTGGGGGGCTTGTACACCGATAAACTCATCTTT.

The chain carries TRDV1 and TRDJ1; tentative D call: TRDD3 (5 bases). V was shortened by 0 bases and J by 3 bases, with 11 bases between the two germline ends. This CDR3 contains 15 residues. Germline V CDR1 and CDR2: TSWWSYY, QGS. The CDR3 loop is CALGELRRGPDKLIF. The CDR3 nucleotides read TGTGCTCTTGGGGAACTACGTAGGGGACCCGATAAACTCATCTTT.

V usage is TRDV2 and J usage is TRDJ3; 7 nucleotides line up with TRDD3. J was trimmed by 8 bases and V by 7 bases; bases with no gene match: 10. The germline gives CDR1 GEAIGNYY, CDR2 EKD. The CDR3 loop spans 15 amino acids. The CDR3 loop is CACLIWGRYTRQMFF. CDR3 sequence (DNA): TGTGCCTGCTTAATCTGGGGGCGGTACACCCGACAGATGTTTTTC.

The chain is built from TRDV1 and TRDJ1, with a tentative D call TRDD2 (6 bases). The CDR3 sequence is 15 residues long. Germline CDR1 is TSWWSYY and CDR2 is QGS. The V and J ends lost 2 bases and 8 bases respectively, with 18 bases between them. CDR3 sequence: CALGEGRPTGLKLIF. For the CDR3, the DNA is TGTGCTCTTGGGGAAGGTCGTCCTACAGGTTTAAAACTCATCTTT.

In regard to this clone: Other DNA sequences in the same sample also yield this CDR3. The chain employs TRDV1 and TRDJ1; 9 nucleotides agree with TRDD3. V dropped 0 bases and J dropped 1; count of bases not matched to a gene: 21. The length of the CDR3 is 22 residues. The germline CDR1 and CDR2 sequences are TSWWSYY and QGS. The CDR3 region has the DNA TGTGCTCTTGGGGAACTAGTAGGGACCAAATTCCCCTCTGGGGGATCCACCGATAAACTCATCTTT. Translation gives CALGELVGTKFPSGGSTDKLIF.

This clone was picked up a small number of times. The chain employs TRDV1 and TRDJ1; a weak D match, TRDD3 (6 bases). Trimming took 0 bases from V and 0 from J, leaving 20 bases between them. Germline loops: CDR1 TSWWSYY, CDR2 QGS. The CDR3 is 19 amino acids. Written as DNA, the CDR3 is TGTGCTCTTGGGGAACTTTCGCGGGGATTCACGCGTTACACCGATAAACTCATCTTT. Amino acid sequence: CALGELSRGFTRYTDKLIF.

The chain joins TRDV2 to TRDJ1, with 10 bases identical to TRDD3. The germline V gene encodes CDR1 GEAIGNYY and CDR2 EKD. This CDR3 contains 16 residues. Trimming at V came to 9 bases and at J to 0 bases, leaving 12 bases not matched to a gene. CDR3 protein: CAPSRTGGSYTDKLIF. The CDR3 DNA reads TGTGCCCCCTCTCGTACTGGGGGATCCTACACCGATAAACTCATCTTT.

The chain uses TRDV1 and TRDJ1, with TRDD3 matching 9 bases. CDR1 and CDR2 (germline): TSWWSYY, QGS. The junction had 13 bases not matched to a gene; V was cut back by 3 bases and J by 2 bases. The CDR3 has 18 amino acids. The CDR3, as DNA: TGTGCTCTTGGGGAGGGTGGGCTGGAGGGGATACGTACCGATAAACTCATCTTT. It specifies CALGEGGLEGIRTDKLIF.

This clone was seen a few times. The genes are TRDV1 and TRDJ1, with 9 bases that match TRDD3. This CDR3 is built from 20 residues. Germline CDR1 TSWWSYY, CDR2 QGS. Trimming at V came to 3 bases and at J to 0 bases, leaving 17 bases not matched to a gene. The CDR3 is CALGDPSPTGGLNYTDKLIF. The CDR3 nucleotides read TGTGCTCTTGGGGATCCTTCCCCAACTGGGGGACTTAATTACACCGATAAACTCATCTTT.

The gene calls are TRDV1 and TRDJ1; 8 bases agree with TRDD3. Germline-derived CDR1 and CDR2 are TSWWSYY and QGS. V lost 0 bases, J lost 0 bases, and 24 bases stayed unmatched. The length of the CDR3 is 23 residues. CDR3 bases: TGTGCTCTTGGGGAACTGGTCCTACCCCAGTACTGGGGGTCGAGCCTCTACACCGATAAACTCATCTTT. It encodes CALGELVLPQYWGSSLYTDKLIF.

In its sample, this clone was seen a few times. The V gene is TRDV1, the J gene TRDJ1; D is possibly TRDD3 (6 bases). Germline lookup yields CDR1 TSWWSYY and CDR2 QGS. V lost 2 bases and J 0 bases, leaving 28 bases between the germline ends. CDR3 length: 21 residues. The CDR3 sequence is CALGEDIPLPVLGTYTDKLIF. The CDR3 DNA sequence: TGTGCTCTTGGGGAAGACATCCCCCTACCCGTACTGGGCACTTACACCGATAAACTCATCTTT.

The rearrangement links TRDV1 to TRDJ1; 7 bases align to TRDD3. From germline, CDR1 is TSWWSYY and CDR2 QGS. V lost 0 bases, J lost 0 bases, and 10 bases stayed unmatched. The CDR3 extends over 18 amino acids. The chain's CDR3 is CALGELRGGPKYTDKLIF. The CDR3 DNA sequence: TGTGCTCTTGGGGAACTACGTGGGGGACCGAAATACACCGATAAACTCATCTTT.

V and J are TRDV1 and TRDJ1; 8 bases agree with TRDD3. Germline assignment: CDR1 TSWWSYY and CDR2 QGS. The junction had 24 bases not matched to a gene; V was cut back by 5 bases and J by 7 bases. This CDR3 is 19 amino acids long. The CDR3 DNA reads as TGTGCTCTTGGGAACACCCCCCCACCCTACTCCAACTGGGGGGCTAAACTCATCTTT. Protein product: CALGNTPPPYSNWGAKLIF.

This clone was counted between two and nine times. The chain carries TRDV2 and TRDJ1, with 9 bases fitting TRDD3. The CDR3 is made up of 19 amino acids. V gave up 0 bases and J gave up 0 bases; unmatched junction bases: 13. CDR1 is GEAIGNYY and CDR2 is EKD in the germline V gene. This chain's CDR3 is CACDTPLLGDRKNTDKLIF. The CDR3 nucleotides are TGTGCCTGTGACACCCCCTTACTGGGGGACCGAAAAAACACCGATAAACTCATCTTT.